The next 18 T cell receptor beta chains were all read from a single sample in a study of T cell changes during pregnancy in multiple sclerosis. Clones were sequenced by immunoSEQ multiplex PCR, and TCRdb holds only the in-frame ones, with some missing. The top ten hold approximately 1.3% of the sample, which has about 87,000 clones, just under 95% seen once. The sequencing here drew on peripheral blood, taken in the third trimester of pregnancy. All receptors come from a female donor in good health, enrolled as a control in a pregnancy study.

This chain links TRBV7-2 with TRBJ2-1; D is perhaps TRBD2 (5 bases). Germline assignment: CDR1 SGHTA and CDR2 FQGNSA. The CDR3 totals 15 residues. V shed 5 bases and J shed 6 bases, with 17 bases lying between them. CDR3 in amino acids: CASSRLKADFNEQFF. In DNA, the CDR3 is TGTGCCAGCAGCCGACTTAAAGCGGATTTCAATGAGCAGTTCTTC.

This chain uses TRBV5-1 with TRBJ2-1; 14 bases are shared with TRBD2. With V trimmed by 2 bases and J by 6 bases, 4 bases remained unmatched. CDR1 is SGHRS, CDR2 YFSETQ, per germline. CDR3 length: 16 amino acids. Here the CDR3 reads CASSFQTSGRVNEQFF. The CDR3 DNA sequence: TGCGCCAGCAGCTTTCAGACTAGCGGGAGGGTCAATGAGCAGTTCTTC. The full variable domain, its missing parts supplied by reference TRBV5-1 and TRBJ2-1, is KAGVTQTPRYLIKTRGQQVTLSCSPISGHRSVSWYQQTPGQGLQFLFEYFSETQRNKGNFPGRFSGRQFSNSRSEMNVSTLELGDSALYLCASSFQTSGRVNEQFFGPGTRLTVL.

This sequence joins TRBV11-3 and TRBJ2-5; possibly TRBD2 for D (7 bases). Germline lookup yields CDR1 SGHNT and CDR2 YENEEA. Deletions cut 5 bases from V and 4 bases from J, with 14 bases between. The CDR3 has 14 residues. The CDR3 DNA reads as TGTGCCAGCAGCCTGGGGGGGGCGGGAGAGACCCAGTACTTC. This translates into CASSLGGAGETQYF.

The chain couples TRBV20-1 to TRBJ2-5; D possibly corresponds to TRBD2 (6 bases). Germline CDR1 DFQATT, CDR2 SNEGSKA (reference sequence). Between the trimmed V and J ends, which lost 6 bases and 5 bases, there was a span of 10 bases. This CDR3 is built from 11 residues. The CDR3 reads CSAPEGETQYF. The CDR3 nucleotides are TGCAGTGCCCCGGAGGGGGAGACCCAGTACTTC.

The gene calls are TRBV27 and TRBJ1-1; D is perhaps TRBD1 (5 bases). V was shortened by 5 bases and J by 2 bases, with 18 bases between the two germline ends. The germline V gene has CDR1 MNHEY and CDR2 SMNVEV (reference sequence). CDR3 length: 16 residues. Written as DNA, the CDR3 is TGTGCCAGCAGTAGCAGTAGGGGTGGCCCTAACACTGAAGCTTTCTTT. This encodes CASSSSRGGPNTEAFF.

The genes are TRBV7-2 and TRBJ2-1; the match to TRBD2 covers 7 bases. The V segment lost 2 bases and the J segment 7 bases; nucleotides outside the gene matches: 11. CDR1 is SGHTA and CDR2 is FQGNSA in the germline V gene. The CDR3 covers 16 residues. CDR3 in amino acids: CASSLIGAGVRNEQFF. The CDR3 DNA reads TGTGCCAGCAGCTTAATCGGGGCGGGAGTTCGGAATGAGCAGTTCTTC.

The chain links TRBV15 to TRBJ1-1; D possibly corresponds to TRBD1 (5 bases). Trimming cost V 3 bases and J 2 bases, with 13 bases left between them. CDR3 size: 15 residues. In germline, CDR1 is LNHNV, CDR2 YYDKDF (reference sequence). The CDR3 bases are TGTGCCACCAGCAGGGGGGGTAGTCACAACACTGAAGCTTTCTTT. Residues: CATSRGGSHNTEAFF.

The V and J genes are TRBV28 and TRBJ1-5; D might be TRBD1 (6 bases). The CDR3 consists of 14 residues. The germline V and J ends were trimmed by 4 bases and 4 bases, with 11 bases remaining between them. Germline assignment: CDR1 MDHEN and CDR2 SYDVKM. DNA for the CDR3: TGTGCCAGCAGTTCCATAAGGGGGAATCAGCCCCAGCATTTT. Translating gives CASSSIRGNQPQHF.

V and J are TRBV4-1 and TRBJ2-7; 7 nucleotides align to TRBD2. The junction had 17 bases not matched to a gene; V was cut back by 5 bases and J by 4 bases. The germline CDR1 and CDR2 sequences are MGHRA and YSYEKL. CDR3 length: 17 amino acids. The chain's CDR3 is CASSYRSMGEGGYEQYF. CDR3 coding DNA: TGCGCCAGCAGCTATAGATCCATGGGGGAGGGTGGATACGAGCAGTACTTC.

V usage is TRBV4-1 and J usage is TRBJ2-5; the D gene is possibly TRBD2 (5 bases). V was cut by 1 base and J by 6 bases, with 15 bases left in between. In germline, CDR1 is MGHRA, CDR2 YSYEKL. The CDR3 has 15 residues. DNA for the CDR3: TGCGCCAGCAGCCAAGGGGTCGGGGTCGTCCAGACCCAGTACTTC. Its translation: CASSQGVGVVQTQYF.

The V and J genes are TRBV18 and TRBJ1-4, with 11 positions matching TRBD1. Germline CDR1 KGHSH, CDR2 LQKENI. The CDR3 contains 16 residues. V lost 0 bases to trimming and J lost 8 bases; unmatched junction nucleotides: 5. The DNA of the CDR3 is TGTGCCAGCTCACCACCAGGACAGGGGGCAGGAGAAAAACTGTTTTTT. It encodes CASSPPGQGAGEKLFF.

Written as DNA, the CDR3 is TGCGCCAGCAGCCATCTCCCAGGGGCGTCGGCAACAGATACGCAGTATTTT. It yields the protein CASSHLPGASATDTQYF. The gene calls are TRBV4-1 and TRBJ2-3, with D perhaps TRBD1 (6 bases). Trimming cost V 3 bases and J 3 bases, with 19 bases left between them. Germline V CDR1 and CDR2: MGHRA, YSYEKL. There are 17 residues in the CDR3.

The chain couples TRBV27 to TRBJ2-7; 12 bases agree with TRBD2. The length of the CDR3 is 14 residues. CDR1 and CDR2 from the germline V gene are MNHEY and SMNVEV (reference sequence). J gave up 6 bases and V 5 bases, and 5 bases lay outside the gene matches. The DNA for the CDR3 is TGTGCCAGCAGTCTAGCGGGAGGGCCTTTCGAGCAGTACTTC. Translating it yields CASSLAGGPFEQYF.

V usage is TRBV28 and J usage is TRBJ2-3, with D tentatively TRBD2 (6 bases). Trimming took 1 base from V and 5 from J, leaving 13 bases between them. CDR3 size: 15 residues. Germline-derived CDR1 and CDR2 are MDHEN and SYDVKM. This CDR3 reads CASSLLAVGGDTQYF. The CDR3, as DNA: TGTGCCAGCAGTTTATTAGCGGTGGGGGGAGATACGCAGTATTTT.

The chain links TRBV29-1 to TRBJ2-1, with 14 bases aligning to TRBD2. The CDR3 is 15 amino acids. CDR1 SQVTM and CDR2 ANQGSEA come from the germline V gene. V lost 8 bases and J lost 6; bases outside the gene matches: 9. The CDR3 sequence is CSLGTSGSSGNEQFF. The CDR3 nucleotides read TGCAGCCTTGGGACTAGCGGGAGTTCGGGCAATGAGCAGTTCTTC.

The J gene is TRBJ1-2, the V gene TRBV29-1, with unresolved D. CDR1 is SQVTM, CDR2 ANQGSEA, per germline. V was pared by 7 bases and J by 6 bases, with 12 bases between. The CDR3 runs 11 residues. The CDR3 region is CSAGHKDGYTF. As DNA, the CDR3 is TGCAGCGCAGGTCACAAAGATGGCTACACCTTC.

V gene TRBV11-3 combines with J gene TRBJ2-7; 8 nucleotides align to TRBD2. Losses at the gene ends were 2 bases for V and 4 bases for J; bases not matched to a gene: 4. Germline assignment: CDR1 SGHNT and CDR2 YENEEA. The CDR3 totals 14 residues. The CDR3, as DNA: TGTGCCAGCAGCTTATCGGGGGGGATGTACGAGCAGTACTTC. Its protein product is CASSLSGGMYEQYF. Combining the CDR3 with reference TRBV11-3 and TRBJ2-7 gives the whole variable domain EAGVVQSPRYKIIEKKQPVAFWCNPISGHNTLYWYLQNLGQGPELLIRYENEEAVDDSQLPKDRFSAERLKGVDSTLKIQPAELGDSAVYLCASSLSGGMYEQYFGPGTRLTVT.

The chain links TRBV5-1 to TRBJ2-1, with 13 bases aligning to TRBD2. The CDR3 is 19 amino acids. CDR1 SGHRS and CDR2 YFSETQ come from the germline V gene. V was clipped by 7 bases and J by 0 bases; unmatched bases: 13. As DNA, the CDR3 is TGCGCCAGCCAACAACGGACTAGCGGGGGTCCTTACTCCTACAATGAGCAGTTCTTC. It is translated as CASQQRTSGGPYSYNEQFF.